The present T cell receptor beta chain was sequenced within a study of blood T cells in healthy people across ages. A J-beta primer mix and a sample-barcoded 5' primer were used in a second PCR of roughly 6 to 11 cycles. TCRdb passed the 5' RACE reads through MiXCR, listing each CDR3 protein once. There are around 500,000 distinct CDR3 sequences in the sample; around a quarter occur only once, and 3.6% lies in the top ten. A further study also used this sample, focusing on T cells of mothers and their children. That report notes: All extracted RNA went into cDNA synthesis, about 1.6 ug per 15 ul.

This sequence originates from a boy between 2 and 10 years old in good health. Sequencing input: blood.

The CDR3 is CASSLMRALNTEAFF. In DNA, the CDR3 is TGTGCCAGCAGTTTGATGCGGGCCCTGAACACTGAAGCTTTCTTT. The V and J genes are TRBV12-3 or TRBV12-4 and TRBJ1-1; the D is unclear. The V end was cut by 3 bases, the J end by 0 bases, with 11 bases between. The CDR3 sequence is 15 residues long.